The TCR beta chain under discussion was sequenced for a study of OX40 agonist ivuxolimab in advanced cancers. About the research overall: Among those enrolled, mean age was about 63 years (range about 23 to 79) and about 79% were male. Two patients with cutaneous melanoma and one with hepatocellular carcinoma, three in total, showed partial responses.

Study results and limitations: Clones of CD4+ and CD8+ blood T cells grew by week 6 at doses of 0.1 to 3.0 mg/kg. Expanded clones were, on average, more numerous in CD8+ T cells than in CD4+.

Sequencing used immunoSEQ multiplex PCR; TCRdb keeps in-frame clones, though not all of them. Among more than 35,000 clones listed, over 65% were seen once. Per germline, CDR1 SNHLY and CDR2 FYNNEI. V was cut by 2 bases and J by 0 bases, with 18 bases left in between. This CDR3 is 18 amino acids long. Concerning this clone itself: The antigen remains unidentified.

The source of this sequence is an adult with an advanced solid tumor such as melanoma, head and neck, liver or kidney cancer. The material sequenced was CD4+ or CD8+ T cells sorted from blood, taken in a trial of the OX40 agonist ivuxolimab. This chain uses TRBV2 with TRBJ2-3, with D perhaps TRBD2 (7 bases). The CDR3 DNA reads TGTGCCAGCAGTGAAATAGGGGGGGCATACTCAAGCACAGATACGCAGTATTTT. Translation gives CASSEIGGAYSSTDTQYF.